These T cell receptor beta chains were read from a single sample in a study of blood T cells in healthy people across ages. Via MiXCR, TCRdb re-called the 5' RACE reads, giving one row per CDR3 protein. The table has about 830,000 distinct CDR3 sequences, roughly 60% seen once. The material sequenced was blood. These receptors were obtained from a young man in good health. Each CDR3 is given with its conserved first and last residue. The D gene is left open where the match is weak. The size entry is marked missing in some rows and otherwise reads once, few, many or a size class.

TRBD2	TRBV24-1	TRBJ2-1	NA	CATSKLAGNNEQFF	TGTGCCACCAGCAAACTAGCGGGGAACAATGAGCAGTTCTTC
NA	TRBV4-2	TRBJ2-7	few	CASSQDMGLVGYEQYF	TGTGCCAGCAGCCAAGATATGGGGCTAGTGGGGTACGAGCAGTACTTC
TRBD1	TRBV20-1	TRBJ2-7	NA	CSAPDQGAGYEQYF	TGCAGTGCGCCGGATCAGGGGGCCGGGTACGAGCAGTACTTC
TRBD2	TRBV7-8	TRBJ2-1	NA	CASSPRRTSGNGQFF	TGTGCCAGCAGCCCGAGACGGACTAGCGGGAATGGGCAGTTCTTC
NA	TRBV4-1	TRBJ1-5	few	CASSQDSLAARPQHF	TGCGCCAGCAGCCAAGATAGTTTGGCAGCCCGGCCCCAGCATTTT
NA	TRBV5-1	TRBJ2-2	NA	CASSLRDPHDTGELFF	TGCGCCAGCAGCTTGAGAGACCCCCACGACACCGGGGAGCTGTTTTTT
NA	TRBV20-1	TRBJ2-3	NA	CSASLSGYANTQYF	TGCAGTGCCTCTCTTAGCGGCTACGCAAATACGCAGTATTTT
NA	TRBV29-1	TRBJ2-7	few	CSVGGARNEQYF	TGCAGCGTTGGGGGGGCGCGTAACGAGCAGTACTTC
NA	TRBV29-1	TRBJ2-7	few	CSVEDRSASYEQYF	TGCAGCGTTGAAGATCGTTCCGCCTCCTACGAGCAGTACTTC
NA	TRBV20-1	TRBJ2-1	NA	CSAALYNEQFF	TGCAGTGCGGCCCTTTACAATGAGCAGTTCTTC
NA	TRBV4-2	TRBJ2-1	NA	CASSQPSGVGEQFF	TGTGCCAGCAGCCAACCTAGTGGCGTTGGGGAGCAGTTCTTC
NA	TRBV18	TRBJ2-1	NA	CASSPPGRRDEQFF	TGTGCCAGCTCACCACCGGGACGAAGGGATGAGCAGTTCTTC
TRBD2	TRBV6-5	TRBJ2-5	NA	CASSLSGTGETQYF	TGTGCCAGCAGTTTGAGCGGGACCGGAGAGACCCAGTACTTC
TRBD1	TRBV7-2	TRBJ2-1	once	CASSFRDRGANEQFF	TGTGCCAGCAGCTTCCGGGACAGGGGCGCAAATGAGCAGTTCTTC
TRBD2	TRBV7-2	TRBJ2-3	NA	CASSSWGLAGGDTQYF	TGTGCCAGCAGCTCGTGGGGACTAGCGGGAGGAGATACGCAGTATTTT
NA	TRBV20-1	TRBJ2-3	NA	CSAIGGGADTQYF	TGCAGTGCTATCGGGGGAGGCGCAGATACGCAGTATTTT
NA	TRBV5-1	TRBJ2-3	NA	CASSLLQSTDTQYF	TGCGCCAGCAGCTTGTTGCAGTCCACAGATACGCAGTATTTT
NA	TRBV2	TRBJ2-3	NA	CASSRTEATDTQYF	TGTGCCAGCAGCAGGACAGAAGCCACAGATACGCAGTATTTT
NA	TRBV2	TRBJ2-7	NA	CASRQDSYEQYF	TGTGCCAGCAGACAGGACTCCTACGAGCAGTACTTC
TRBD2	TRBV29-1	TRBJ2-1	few	CSMGAGGKLNEQFF	TGCAGCATGGGAGCGGGAGGGAAGTTAAATGAGCAGTTCTTC
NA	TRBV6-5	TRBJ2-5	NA	CASSNQGIWETQYF	TGTGCCAGCAGCAACCAGGGGATCTGGGAGACCCAGTACTTC
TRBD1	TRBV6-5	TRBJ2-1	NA	CASSKDRVRVNEQFF	TGTGCCAGCAGCAAGGACAGGGTGCGGGTCAATGAGCAGTTCTTC
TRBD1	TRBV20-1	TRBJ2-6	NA	CSARFGTGTSGANVLTF	TGCAGTGCTCGATTCGGGACAGGGACCTCTGGGGCCAACGTCCTGACTTTC
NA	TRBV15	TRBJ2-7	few	CATSTDSSYEQYF	TGTGCCACCAGCACAGACAGTTCCTACGAGCAGTACTTC
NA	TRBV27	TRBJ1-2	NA	CASKLRGGAYGYTF	TGTGCCAGCAAACTGCGGGGGGGCGCCTATGGCTACACCTTC
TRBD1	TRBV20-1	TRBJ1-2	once	CSARKQGVDYGYTF	TGCAGTGCTAGAAAACAGGGGGTGGACTATGGCTACACCTTC
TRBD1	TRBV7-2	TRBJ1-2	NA	CASSPHVGTAYGYTF	TGTGCCAGCAGCCCGCATGTGGGGACAGCTTATGGCTACACCTTC
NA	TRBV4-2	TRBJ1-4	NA	CASSQRQTTNEKLFF	TGTGCCAGCAGCCAGAGACAGACAACTAATGAAAAACTGTTTTTT
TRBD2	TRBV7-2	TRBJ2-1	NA	CDSSPLGLAGGNEQFF	TGTGACAGCAGCCCACTGGGACTAGCGGGAGGAAATGAGCAGTTCTTC
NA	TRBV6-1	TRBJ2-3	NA	CASSEEFFIDTQYF	TGTGCCAGCAGTGAAGAGTTTTTCATAGATACGCAGTATTTT
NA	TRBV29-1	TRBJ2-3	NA	CSVWADTQYF	TGCAGCGTGTGGGCAGATACGCAGTATTTT
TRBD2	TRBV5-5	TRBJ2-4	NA	CASSLVLAGDNSQYF	TGTGCCAGCAGCTTGGTCTTAGCGGGGGACAACAGTCAGTACTTC
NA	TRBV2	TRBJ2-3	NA	CASSGDLSTDTQYF	TGTGCCAGCAGCGGGGACTTAAGCACAGATACGCAGTATTTT
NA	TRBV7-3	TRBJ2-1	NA	CASSPIGGSYNEQFF	TGTGCCAGCAGCCCAATAGGGGGGTCCTACAATGAGCAGTTCTTC
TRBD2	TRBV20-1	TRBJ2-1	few	CSATSGRAREQFF	TGCAGTGCGACTAGCGGGAGGGCCCGGGAGCAGTTCTTC
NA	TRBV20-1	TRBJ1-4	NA	CSAEGGGDEKLFF	TGCAGTGCGGAGGGAGGTGGAGATGAAAAACTGTTTTTT
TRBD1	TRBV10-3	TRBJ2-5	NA	CAISDPLSGTAQETQYF	TGTGCCATCAGTGATCCCCTCTCAGGGACAGCTCAAGAGACCCAGTACTTC
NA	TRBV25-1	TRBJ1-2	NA	CASSEWEDSGYTF	TGTGCCAGCAGTGAATGGGAAGACAGTGGCTACACCTTC